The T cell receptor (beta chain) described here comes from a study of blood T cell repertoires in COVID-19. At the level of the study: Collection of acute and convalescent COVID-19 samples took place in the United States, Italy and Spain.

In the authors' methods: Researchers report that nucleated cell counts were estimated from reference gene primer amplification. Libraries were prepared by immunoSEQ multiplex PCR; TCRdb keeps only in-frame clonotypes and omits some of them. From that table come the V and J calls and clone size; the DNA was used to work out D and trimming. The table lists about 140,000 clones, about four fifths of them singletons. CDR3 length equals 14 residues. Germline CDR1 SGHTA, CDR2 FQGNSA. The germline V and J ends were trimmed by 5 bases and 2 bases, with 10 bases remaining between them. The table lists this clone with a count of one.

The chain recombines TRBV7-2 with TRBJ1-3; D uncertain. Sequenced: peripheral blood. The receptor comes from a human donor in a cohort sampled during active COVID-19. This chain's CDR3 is CASSTARPGNTIYF. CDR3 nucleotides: TGTGCCAGCAGCACCGCGAGGCCTGGAAACACCATATATTTT.